This T cell receptor (beta chain) was documented in a study of blood T cell repertoires in COVID-19. Study details: Material from acute and convalescent COVID-19 was sourced from the United States, Italy and Spain. Sample material is recorded as cDNA or gDNA derived from T cells, B-cell-depleted T cells, or PBMCs.

Seattle researchers signed up patients amid active infection and tracked them longitudinally. Authors' methods: Counts of nucleated cells, estimated from reference gene primer amplification, were obtained. The data were produced by immunoSEQ multiplex PCR, yet TCRdb's version contains in-frame clones alone and is incomplete. That table gives V, J and clone size, and the DNA gave D and trimming. Of around 220,000 clones listed, more than 85% are singletons. V gave up 3 bases and J gave up 7 bases, with 10 bases separating them. Germline CDR1 is MDHEN and CDR2 is SYDVKM. This CDR3 spans 14 amino acids. This clone was seen more than once but under ten times.

J is TRBJ1-6 and V is TRBV28; D is uncertain. The receptor was isolated from a woman aged 50 to 60 with COVID-19, enrolled during active disease. The specimen sequenced was peripheral blood. The CDR3 region is CASSLGSPNSPLHF. DNA of the CDR3: TGTGCCAGCAGTTTGGGCAGCCCGAATTCACCCCTCCACTTT.